This T cell receptor beta chain appears in the sequencing data of a study of T cells in tuberculosis. Data came from immunoSEQ multiplex PCR; TCRdb stores just in-frame clones and leaves some out. The sample yields approximately 30,000 clones, 97% seen once. The CDR3 runs 15 residues. J lost 4 bases, V lost 7 bases, and 10 bases had no gene match. Germline V gives CDR1 SGHTA, CDR2 FQGNSA. The receptor's source is a donor between 10 and 35 years old with latent tuberculosis or without tuberculosis infection. V usage is TRBV7-2 and J usage is TRBJ2-7, with 10 positions matching TRBD2. Sequenced sample: PBMCs. CDR3 region: CASTQGLAGAYEQYF. The CDR3 DNA is TGTGCCAGCACCCAAGGTCTAGCGGGGGCTTACGAGCAGTACTTC.